These 11 T cell receptor beta chains originate from one sample sequenced in a study of cytomegalovirus exposure and HLA in healthy donors. Use of 60 Vbeta and 13 Jbeta primers characterized the PCR. Here immunoSEQ multiplex PCR was the method, and the copy in TCRdb shows in-frame clones only, minus some. This specimen shows 45,000 to 65,000 clones; the ten leading clones hold around 11%. Sequenced sample: PBMCs. The receptor set was obtained from a young man in good health and CMV-seropositive.

V usage is TRBV6-6 and J usage is TRBJ2-5, with 7 bases that match TRBD2. The ends lost 2 bases at V and 5 bases at J; junction bases unmatched: 5. CDR3 length: 14 residues. Germline V gene data show CDR1 as MNHNY and CDR2 as SVGAGI (reference sequence). This chain's CDR3 is CASSYPSGKETQYF. CDR3 sequence (DNA): TGTGCCAGCAGTTACCCGAGCGGGAAGGAGACCCAGTACTTC.

This clone is called medium-sized based on its frequency. The rearrangement uses TRBV7-6 and TRBJ2-7; 9 positions agree with TRBD2. CDR3 length: 15 residues. V trimming: 2 bases; J trimming: 5 bases; junction bases outside the gene matches: 7. Germline V gene lookup returns CDR1 SGHVS and CDR2 FNYEAQ. As DNA, the CDR3 is TGTGCCAGCAGCTTATATAGCGGGAGCTCAGACGAGCAGTACTTC. It is translated as CASSLYSGSSDEQYF.

The chain recombines TRBV11-3 with TRBJ2-3, with TRBD2 matching over 7 bases. This CDR3 region has 15 residues. The trim removed 0 bases at V and 0 bases at J, leaving 0 bases unmatched. Germline loops: CDR1 SGHNT, CDR2 YENEEA. As DNA, the CDR3 is TGTGCCAGCAGCTTAGATAGCGGGAGCACAGATACGCAGTATTTT. Translated, it gives CASSLDSGSTDTQYF.

The chain links TRBV6-1 to TRBJ2-1; 12 bases are a match to TRBD2. Trimming cost V 4 bases and J 5 bases; bases outside gene matches: 6. There are 16 residues in the CDR3. CDR1 and CDR2 from the germline V gene are MNHNS and SASEGT. The CDR3 DNA reads TGTGCCAGCAGTGCCCCGACTAGCGGGAGAGACAATGAGCAGTTCTTC. This sequence encodes CASSAPTSGRDNEQFF.

The CDR3 is CASSEAGEVSEQFF. Here the CDR3 DNA reads TGTGCCAGCAGTGAAGCGGGAGAAGTCTCTGAGCAGTTCTTC. J is TRBJ2-1 and V is TRBV2; D is possibly TRBD2 (5 bases). Looked up from germline, CDR1 is SNHLY and CDR2 is FYNNEI. The germline V and J ends were trimmed by 0 bases and 9 bases, with 12 bases remaining between them. The CDR3 runs to 14 residues.

This chain uses TRBV11-2 with TRBJ2-3, with 10 bases lining up with TRBD2. From germline, CDR1 is SGHAT and CDR2 FQNNGV. This CDR3 has 18 residues. The V segment lost 1 base and the J segment 0 bases; nucleotides outside the gene matches: 7. This CDR3 is CASSLALAGHLSTDTQYF. DNA of the CDR3: TGTGCCAGCAGCTTAGCACTAGCGGGACACCTTAGCACAGATACGCAGTATTTT.

The chain joins TRBV4-2 to TRBJ2-3; D is uncertain. Germline values: CDR1 LGHNA, CDR2 YNFKEQ. Trimming left V 2 bases short and J 0 bases short, with 12 bases between. CDR3 length equals 16 residues. CDR3 in amino acids: CASSQFSLTSTDTQYF. The CDR3 nucleotides read TGTGCCAGCAGCCAATTTTCCCTGACTAGCACAGATACGCAGTATTTT.

This chain uses TRBV9 with TRBJ2-7, with TRBD2 matching over 7 bases. CDR1 and CDR2 (germline): SGDLS, YYNGEE. V was pared by 3 bases and J by 4 bases, with 16 bases of the junction left unmatched. This CDR3 spans 17 amino acids. CDR3 DNA: TGTGCCAGCAGCGCTTCCACTGGGGGGGGTTTGCCTTACGAGCAGTACTTC. Translating it yields CASSASTGGGLPYEQYF.

V usage is TRBV18 and J usage is TRBJ1-1, with 7 bases matching TRBD1. The CDR3 spans 17 residues. Germline values: CDR1 KGHSH, CDR2 LQKENI. Trimming took 8 bases from V and 5 from J; bases not matched to a gene: 20. The CDR3 DNA reads as TGTGCCAGCGCCCCCCGTGGGTTAGGGGGCAGCGATACTGAAGCTTTCTTT. Amino acid sequence: CASAPRGLGGSDTEAFF.

V gene TRBV11-2 combines with J gene TRBJ2-7; 9 bases align to TRBD1. Germline CDR1 reads SGHAT; CDR2 reads FQNNGV. Trimming took 0 bases from V and 1 from J; bases not matched to a gene: 7. The CDR3 covers 17 residues. The CDR3 region is CASSLDRGQGRSYEQYF. CDR3 bases: TGTGCCAGCAGCTTAGATCGGGGACAGGGTCGGTCCTACGAGCAGTACTTC.

The rearrangement joins TRBV19 to TRBJ1-1; no reliable D call. Germline V gives CDR1 LNHDA, CDR2 SQIVND (reference sequence). Trimming removed 6 bases from V and 0 bases from J, with 8 bases in between. The CDR3 length is 13 residues. The chain's CDR3 is CASSPRVNTEAFF. As DNA, the CDR3 is TGTGCCAGTAGCCCCCGGGTGAACACTGAAGCTTTCTTT.